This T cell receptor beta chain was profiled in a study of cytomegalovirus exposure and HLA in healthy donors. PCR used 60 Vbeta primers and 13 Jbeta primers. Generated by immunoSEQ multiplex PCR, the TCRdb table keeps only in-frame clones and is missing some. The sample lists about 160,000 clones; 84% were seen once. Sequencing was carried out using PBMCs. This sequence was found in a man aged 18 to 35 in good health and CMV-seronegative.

CDR3 in amino acids: CASSPLRGANVLTF. CDR3 DNA: TGTGCCAGCAGCCCCCTCCGGGGGGCCAACGTCCTGACTTTC. The chain recombines TRBV7-2 with TRBJ2-6; no firm D call. This CDR3 comprises 14 residues. Looked up from germline, CDR1 is SGHTA and CDR2 is FQGNSA. V was cut by 5 bases and J by 4 bases, with 9 bases left in between.